This T cell receptor beta chain is from a study of T cell changes during pregnancy in multiple sclerosis. V was clipped by 8 bases and J by 2 bases; unmatched bases: 5. This CDR3 contains 13 residues. Per the germline V gene, CDR1 is SGHTA and CDR2 is FQGNSA. Sequencing used immunoSEQ multiplex PCR; TCRdb keeps in-frame clones, though not all of them. Of 38,000 or so clones listed, around 91% are singletons. This clone occurred a few times. This TCR derives from a female donor with multiple sclerosis, enrolled in a pregnancy study. This chain joins TRBV7-2 and TRBJ1-2, with 7 bases fitting TRBD1. The sequencing here drew on CD4+ T cells from peripheral blood mononuclear cells, taken in the second trimester of pregnancy. CDR3 sequence reads: CASGGQMNYGYTF. Here the CDR3 DNA reads TGTGCCAGCGGGGGACAGATGAACTATGGCTACACCTTC.